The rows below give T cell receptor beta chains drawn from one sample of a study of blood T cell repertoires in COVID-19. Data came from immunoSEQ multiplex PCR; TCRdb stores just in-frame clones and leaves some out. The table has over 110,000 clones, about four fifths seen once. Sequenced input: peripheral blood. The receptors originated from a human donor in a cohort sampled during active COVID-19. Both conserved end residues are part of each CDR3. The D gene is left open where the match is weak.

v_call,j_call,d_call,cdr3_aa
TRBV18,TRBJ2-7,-,CASRSGTYEQYF
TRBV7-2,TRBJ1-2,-,CASSLGEREGPLFF
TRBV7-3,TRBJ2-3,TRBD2,CASSSNSGSGDTQYF
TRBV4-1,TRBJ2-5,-,CASSQEPIAGQETQYF
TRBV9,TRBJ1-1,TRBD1,CASSVGRNRQGYTEAFF
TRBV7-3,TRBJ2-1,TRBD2,CASSLLAGVLNEQFF
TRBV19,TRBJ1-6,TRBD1,CASRGTGADRANSPLHF
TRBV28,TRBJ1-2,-,CASTREPGANYGYTF
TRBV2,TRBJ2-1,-,CASRAGRGSYNEQFF
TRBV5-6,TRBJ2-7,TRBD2,CASSLEGRGGYEQYF
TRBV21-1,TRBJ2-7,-,CASSKGGEGDNSYEQYF
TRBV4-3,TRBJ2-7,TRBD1,CASSQALPRTGRDEQYF
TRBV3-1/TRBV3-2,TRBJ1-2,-,CASSQVGREGNGYTF
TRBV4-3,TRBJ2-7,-,CASSQDSQGRTYEQYF
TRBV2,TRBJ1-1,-,CASIGVVNTEAFF
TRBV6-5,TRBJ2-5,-,CASSQLKQETQYF